The present entry profiles one T cell receptor beta chain with its context. What antigen it recognizes has not been identified. Base qualities are missing; no much larger clone stands one base away. The data are from a study of pediatric ulcerative colitis (dated by TCRdb to between 2017 and 2020). About the study as a whole: Among the ulcerative colitis patients, roughly 7 had pancolitis and two had left-sided colitis, and histology in every patient was consistent with ulcerative colitis. By Pediatric Ulcerative Colitis Activity Index, a couple of patients had mild disease, four had moderate disease and three had acute severe colitis. From 8 to 10 newly diagnosed, treatment-naive pediatric ulcerative colitis patients and four non-IBD control children, paired blood and rectal samples were collected.

Through the immunoSEQ TRB Survey service, multiplex V and J primers were used to amplify rearranged CDR3 beta regions from genomic DNA. To keep sequencing depth the same across samples, survey-level depth of up to 500,000 reads per sample was applied. The libraries were purified and pooled, then sequenced using Illumina technology. From the authors' description of their analysis: Productive clonality, sample overlap, pairwise scatters, CDR3 beta length, V/D/J gene usage and productiveness were assessed with immunoSEQ online tools. Calculated diversity was the number of unique rearrangements divided by total templates times 100; Shannon and Simpson indices were also computed. Principal component analysis used the R prcomp function and ggbiplot package on Z-score normalized data. Morisita's index was used to measure clonal overlap between blood and rectum within each subject. TCRdb holds this immuneACCESS table with in-frame rearrangements only. Some clones are missing; in checked studies, unresolved V genes explain under half, and the rest has no known cause. D and trimming were read from the DNA, whereas the V and J calls and clone size are those reported in that table. The sample has about 64,000 clones on record, 75% to 85% of them singletons. Under 6.5% of the sample belongs to the ten largest clones.

No immunosuppressive medication had been given to the ulcerative colitis patients before the diagnostic colonoscopy. Blood was sampled at the same time as the colonoscopy. The Wizard kit (Promega) was used to extract genomic DNA from both blood and intestinal samples. V is shortened by 1 base, J by 6 bases, and the region joining them spans 16 bases. From its cysteine to its phenylalanine, the CDR3 spans 16 amino acids. The read is trimmed to its CDR3 DNA, 48 bases read in frame from base 1. In the germline V gene (reference sequence), CDR1 corresponds to LNHNV and CDR2 to YYDKDF. Overall results and qualifications from the work: Autologous blood-rectal clonal overlap was significantly higher in ulcerative colitis patients than in controls, suggesting increased T cell trafficking to inflamed tissue. Rectal repertoire features separated controls, mild-moderate and acute severe colitis patients; acute severe colitis showed reduced rectal diversity due to clonal expansions. For technical reasons, the blood samples of two patients yielded substantially fewer templates, so those samples were excluded from the blood-rectal overlap analysis. Only four individuals were included in the healthy control group, which was small. Repertoires were derived from total lymphocyte DNA, so rare subsets such as regulatory T cells may have patterns not reflected. Two rectal CDR3 clonotypes were detected in all ulcerative colitis patients and were not detected in any of the controls.

This clonotype was obtained from a boy aged 5-17 years with moderate ulcerative colitis. Recombination joined TRBV15 with TRBJ1-5; the D region possibly corresponds to TRBD1 (5 bases align). Input material: blood. The CDR3 loop reads CATSRAETVLSQPQHF. The DNA reads as follows: TGTGCCACCAGCAGAGCTGAGACAGTCTTAAGTCAGCCCCAGCATTTT.